The 16 T cell receptor beta chains listed next were all sequenced from one sample in a study of blood T cell repertoires in COVID-19. TCRdb's copy holds only in-frame clones and misses some; the assay was immunoSEQ multiplex PCR. The sample includes about 170,000 clones, about 80% of them seen just once. Source material: peripheral blood. The receptors were sampled from a human donor with acute or convalescent COVID-19. The donor label of this sample is uncertain.

The CDR3 is CASTQRLAVNTGELFF. CDR3 in DNA: TGTGCCAGCACTCAGAGGCTAGCGGTGAACACCGGGGAGCTGTTTTTT. The J gene is TRBJ2-2, the V gene TRBV6-6, with 7 bases fitting TRBD2. CDR1 and CDR2 (germline): MNHNY, SVGAGI (reference sequence). V was clipped by 7 bases and J by 1 base; unmatched bases: 9. CDR3 length: 16 residues.

This clone came up once. The germline gene is not matched at one end of the junction; a read error may be the cause. The J gene is TRBJ2-7, the V gene TRBV5-4; 9 bases align to TRBD1. Germline V gene lookup returns CDR1 SGHNT and CDR2 YYREEE (reference sequence). The CDR3 length is 15 residues. The CDR3, as DNA: TGTGCCAGCAGCTTGGGAGGGACAGGGACGGGCGAGCAGCACTTC. Amino acids: CASSLGGTGTGEQHF. The whole variable domain, remainder taken from reference TRBV5-4 and TRBJ2-7, is ETGVTQSPTHLIKTRGQQVTLRCSSQSGHNTVSWYQQALGQGPQFIFQYYREEENGRGNFPPRFSGLQFPNYSSELNVNALELDDSALYLCASSLGGTGTGEQHFGPGTRLTVT.

This rearrangement joins TRBV5-4 to TRBJ2-5; 7 bases are a match to TRBD2. The CDR3 contains 14 residues. V lost 5 bases to trimming and J lost 3 bases; unmatched junction nucleotides: 7. The germline gives CDR1 SGHNT, CDR2 YYREEE (reference sequence). CDR3 nucleotide sequence: TGTGCCAGCAGTTCGGGGCTAGCGGAAGAGACCCAGTACTTC. Its translation: CASSSGLAEETQYF.

The rearrangement links TRBV19 to TRBJ2-7, with D possibly being TRBD2 (5 bases). Germline CDR1 is LNHDA and CDR2 is SQIVND (reference sequence). This CDR3 is built from 15 residues. With 7 bases removed from V and 4 bases from J, the gap between germline ends came to 20 bases. This chain's CDR3 is CASKRAASGTYEQYF. CDR3 in DNA: TGTGCCAGTAAGCGAGCGGCCTCGGGCACGTACGAGCAGTACTTC.

V and J are TRBV27 and TRBJ1-2; the D is unclear. The CDR3 spans 13 residues. The V end lost 5 bases, the J end lost 0 bases, and 7 bases lay between the germline ends. Germline loops: CDR1 MNHEY, CDR2 SMNVEV (reference sequence). In DNA, the CDR3 is TGTGCCAGCAGTCGCATAGCTAACTATGGCTACACCTTC. The encoded protein is CASSRIANYGYTF.

This clone was observed a handful of times. The V call is TRBV2, the J call TRBJ1-2, with 9 nucleotides matching TRBD1. The germline gives CDR1 SNHLY, CDR2 FYNNEI. The CDR3 runs 14 residues. V lost 3 bases and J lost 7; bases outside the gene matches: 6. CDR3 region: CASSETGGFGGYTF. The CDR3, as DNA: TGTGCCAGCAGTGAGACAGGGGGTTTTGGTGGCTACACCTTC. Filled out from reference TRBV2 and TRBJ1-2, the complete variable domain reads EPEVTQTPSHQVTQMGQEVILRCVPISNHLYFYWYRQILGQKVEFLVSFYNNEISEKSEIFDDQFSVERPDGSNFTLKIRSTKLEDSAMYFCASSETGGFGGYTFGSGTRLTVV.

This chain joins TRBV18 and TRBJ1-2; TRBD1 aligns across 7 bases. The V gene end was trimmed by 5 bases and the J gene end by 8 bases; junction bases not matched to a gene: 8. This CDR3 has 13 residues. CDR1 is KGHSH, CDR2 LQKENI, per germline. The CDR3 coding sequence is TGTGCCAGCTCAGACCTCAGGGGGAACGGCTACACCTTC. This codes for CASSDLRGNGYTF.

The rearrangement joins TRBV10-1 to TRBJ1-1, with D possibly TRBD1 on 6 matching bases. Germline V gene lookup returns CDR1 WNHNN and CDR2 SYGVQD (reference sequence). V gave up 6 bases and J gave up 0 bases, with 8 bases separating them. CDR3 length equals 13 residues. The CDR3 sequence: CASSYRVNTEAFF. The CDR3 DNA is TGCGCCAGCAGCTACAGGGTGAACACTGAAGCTTTCTTT.

The rearrangement uses TRBV28 and TRBJ1-2; no clear D. Germline V gives CDR1 MDHEN, CDR2 SYDVKM. The CDR3 has 14 residues. V was pared by 5 bases and J by 8 bases, with 18 bases between. CDR3 region: CASSPGQESRGYTF. As DNA, the CDR3 is TGTGCCAGCAGTCCCGGCCAGGAATCAAGGGGCTACACCTTC.

The CDR3 protein is CASSLERTSFTGELFF. Written as DNA, the CDR3 is TGTGCCAGCAGCTTAGAACGGACTAGCTTTACCGGGGAGCTGTTTTTT. The chain uses TRBV11-2 and TRBJ2-2; 8 bases map to TRBD2. From germline, CDR1 is SGHAT and CDR2 FQNNGV. V trimming: 0 bases; J trimming: 5 bases; junction bases outside the gene matches: 5. The CDR3 runs to 16 residues.

V gene TRBV7-8 combines with J gene TRBJ1-5, with 12 positions matching TRBD1. Trimming at V came to 5 bases and at J to 6 bases, leaving 5 bases not matched to a gene. Per the germline V gene, CDR1 is SGHVS and CDR2 is FQNEAQ. CDR3 size: 15 residues. The CDR3 nucleotides read TGTGCCAGCAGCCCGGGGACAGGGGGCCGTCAGCCCCAGCATTTT. Translated: CASSPGTGGRQPQHF.

The gene calls are TRBV19 and TRBJ2-1; the D gene is possibly TRBD2 (6 bases). Between the trimmed V and J ends, which lost 2 bases and 3 bases, there was a span of 20 bases. CDR3 length: 18 residues. The germline CDR1 and CDR2 sequences are LNHDA and SQIVND (reference sequence). The CDR3 loop reads CASSIRSSLAHIYNEQFF. In nucleotides, the CDR3 is TGTGCCAGTAGTATAAGGTCGTCACTAGCCCATATCTACAATGAGCAGTTCTTC.

The chain links TRBV30 to TRBJ2-3; tentatively, D is TRBD1 (6 bases). Trimming removed 2 bases from V and 1 base from J, with 16 bases in between. Germline V gene lookup returns CDR1 GTSNPN and CDR2 SVGIG (reference sequence). This CDR3 has 16 residues. CDR3 region: CAWSLGAGVGTDTQYF. The CDR3, as DNA: TGTGCCTGGAGTCTAGGGGCAGGGGTCGGCACAGATACGCAGTATTTT. The full variable domain, completed using reference TRBV30 and TRBJ2-3, is SQTIHQWPATLVQPVGSPLSLECTVEGTSNPNLYWYRQAAGRGLQLLFYSVGIGQISSEVPQNLSASRPQDRQFILSSKKLLLSDSGFYLCAWSLGAGVGTDTQYFGPGTRLTVL.

The CDR3, as DNA: TGTGCCATCAGTTCACTCCCGCTTGGTCAGGGGAACACTGAAGCTTTCTTT. Translated: CAISSLPLGQGNTEAFF. The V call is TRBV10-3, the J call TRBJ1-1, with D possibly being TRBD1 (5 bases). Germline V gene lookup returns CDR1 ENHRY and CDR2 SYGVKD. The CDR3 is 17 residues long. The V end was cut by 5 bases, the J end by 1 base, with 20 bases between.

The chain is built from TRBV12-3 or TRBV12-4 and TRBJ1-1; maybe TRBD1 (5 bases). With 6 bases removed from V and 1 base from J, the gap between germline ends came to 9 bases. The CDR3 sequence is 13 residues long. This CDR3 is CASSLGGNTEAFF. In nucleotides, the CDR3 is TGTGCCAGCAGCCTGGGGGGGAACACTGAAGCTTTCTTT.

V gene TRBV14 combines with J gene TRBJ2-5; 9 nucleotides agree with TRBD1. Trimming at V came to 1 base and at J to 3 bases, leaving 9 bases not matched to a gene. Germline assignment: CDR1 SGHDN and CDR2 FVKESK. The CDR3 loop spans 17 amino acids. The CDR3 nucleotides read TGTGCCAGCAGCCAAGCTTCGGAGGACAGGGGAGAAGAGACCCAGTACTTC. The encoded protein is CASSQASEDRGEETQYF.